Detailed here is one TCR beta chain. This CDR3 region has 15 residues. Trimming at V came to 1 base and at J to 8 bases, leaving 7 bases not matched to a gene. Germline V gene data show CDR1 as SGHRS and CDR2 as YFSETQ. This specimen belongs to a study of blood T cell repertoires in COVID-19. Study information: Acute and convalescent COVID-19 specimens originated in the United States, Italy and Spain. PBMCs, B-cell-depleted T cells, or T cells were the source of the cDNA or gDNA that made up the material.

Study processing details: Reference gene primer amplification in the assay estimated nucleated cell counts. Assay used: immunoSEQ multiplex PCR; TCRdb lists only in-frame clones, some missing. D and trimming come from the DNA, and the V and J calls and clone size come from that table. This sample carries some 51,000 clones, around nine tenths of them seen once, and the ten largest clones take just over 9.5%. The chain uses TRBV5-1 and TRBJ2-1; 9 nucleotides agree with TRBD2. The sequencing input was peripheral blood. The TCR comes from a man aged 45-60 years with active COVID-19. CDR3 coding DNA: TGCGCCAGCAGCTTGAAGGTAGCGGGAGTCCATGAGCAGTTCTTC. Protein product: CASSLKVAGVHEQFF.